This T cell receptor (beta chain) was identified in a study of cytomegalovirus exposure and HLA in healthy donors. Notes on the study in general: Common viral pathogens were later found to be apparently linked to several of the most significant clusters. About 87% or about 30% of the time was how often most TCR beta V segments were productive, according to an earlier analysis. A few CMV-associated chains were confirmed in vitro to be specific for CMV antigens.

Comment on this clone: Antigen unknown.

PCR was performed using 60 Vbeta and 13 Jbeta primers. Only in-frame clones appear in the TCRdb table, and some are missing; sequencing was by immunoSEQ multiplex PCR. The sample carries roughly 170,000 clones, roughly four fifths recorded once. J lost 7 bases, V lost 7 bases, and 4 bases had no gene match. The CDR3 length is 12 residues. CDR1 and CDR2 (germline): SQVTM, ANQGSEA. This chain links TRBV29-1 with TRBJ2-1; 10 nucleotides line up with TRBD1. Sequencing used PBMCs. The sequence was collected from a girl aged 10-17 years in good health and CMV-seropositive. The CDR3 coding sequence is TGCAGCGCAAGGACAGGGGGTAATGAGCAGTTCTTC. It yields the protein CSARTGGNEQFF.